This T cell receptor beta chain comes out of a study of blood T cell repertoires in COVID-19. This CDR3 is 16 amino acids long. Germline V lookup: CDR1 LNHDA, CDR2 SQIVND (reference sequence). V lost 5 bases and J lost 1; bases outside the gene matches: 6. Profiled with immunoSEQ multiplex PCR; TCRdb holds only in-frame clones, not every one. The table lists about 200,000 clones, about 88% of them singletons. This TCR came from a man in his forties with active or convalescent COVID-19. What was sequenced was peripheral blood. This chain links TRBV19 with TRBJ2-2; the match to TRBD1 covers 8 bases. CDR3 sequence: CASSLLTGVNTGELFF. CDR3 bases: TGTGCCAGTAGTTTGTTGACAGGGGTGAACACCGGGGAGCTGTTTTTT.